This record covers a single T cell receptor beta chain. The antigen is not known. This entry belongs to a study of T cell responses to AZD1222 COVID-19 vaccine. Whole-study findings and limits: Variant regions that are unmutated are reportedly the target of nearly half of spike-specific TCRs. Of the AZD1222 recipients, only 6 or 7 were seropositive at baseline.

Using immunoSEQ multiplex PCR, the repertoire was profiled, and TCRdb retains in-frame clones only, with some absent. The data contain about 92,000 clones, approximately 90% of them singletons. CDR3 length: 11 residues. Trimming stripped 8 bases from V and 5 bases from J, with 10 bases between. Germline lookup yields CDR1 SGHRS and CDR2 YFSETQ. This sample comprised peripheral blood, obtained on day 0 of AZD1222 vaccination. This receptor was identified in an adult in good health. The chain is built from TRBV5-1 and TRBJ1-1; D perhaps matches TRBD1 (6 bases). CDR3 loop: CASRGQTEAFF. In DNA form, the CDR3 reads TGCGCCAGTAGAGGACAGACTGAAGCTTTCTTT.